This T cell receptor (beta chain) was recorded in a study of cytomegalovirus exposure and HLA in healthy donors. Researchers ran the PCR with 60 Vbeta and 13 Jbeta primers. Repertoires were generated with immunoSEQ multiplex PCR, while TCRdb's copy carries only in-frame clones and drops some. The table has some 130,000 clones, about 80% seen once. This clone was detected only once. The length of the CDR3 is 15 residues. Germline-derived CDR1 and CDR2 are LNHNV and YYDKDF (reference sequence). V was pared by 0 bases and J by 4 bases, with 0 bases of the junction left unmatched. Sample: PBMCs. The chain combines TRBV15 with TRBJ2-2, with 9 bases identical to TRBD1. The clonotype was recovered from a man aged 25 to 40 in good health and CMV-seronegative. The CDR3 here is CATSRETGGTGELFF. The CDR3 coding sequence is TGTGCCACCAGCAGAGAGACAGGGGGCACCGGGGAGCTGTTTTTT. The full variable domain, its missing parts supplied by reference TRBV15 and TRBJ2-2, is DAMVIQNPRYQVTQFGKPVTLSCSQTLNHNVMYWYQQKSSQAPKLLFHYYDKDFNNEADTPDNFQSRRPNTSFCFLDIRSPGLGDTAMYLCATSRETGGTGELFFGEGSRLTVL.